These 20 T cell receptor beta chains were all obtained from the same sample, sequenced in a study of cytomegalovirus exposure and HLA in healthy donors. Sequenced by immunoSEQ multiplex PCR; TCRdb stores in-frame clones only, minus some. This sample has approximately 100,000 clones; about 83% occur once, and the top ten carry 3% to 4.5%. Sample: PBMCs. All receptors derive from a woman aged 25 to 39 in good health and CMV-seronegative.

This clone occurred once. V and J are TRBV7-9 and TRBJ1-1, with D uncertain. V lost 8 bases to trimming and J lost 10 bases, with 17 bases between them. The CDR3 covers 12 residues. From germline, CDR1 is SEHNR and CDR2 FQNEAQ (reference sequence). CDR3 sequence (DNA): TGTGCCAGCTCGAGGCTGGGTGGAGGAGCTTTCTTT. Amino acid sequence: CASSRLGGGAFF.

V is TRBV10-3 and J is TRBJ1-1; 10 nucleotides match TRBD1. CDR3 size: 15 residues. V was pared by 3 bases and J by 6 bases, with 7 bases of the junction left unmatched. Germline lookup yields CDR1 ENHRY and CDR2 SYGVKD. Here the CDR3 DNA reads TGTGCCATCAGTGAACCTAAGGGGACAGGGGCTGAAGCTTTCTTT. Translated: CAISEPKGTGAEAFF.

The CDR3 here is CASSATTSAIYEQYF. Here the CDR3 DNA reads TGTGCCAGTAGTGCAACTACTAGCGCGATCTACGAGCAGTACTTC. This chain connects TRBV19 to TRBJ2-7, with 7 bases matching TRBD2. The germline gives CDR1 LNHDA, CDR2 SQIVND (reference sequence). This CDR3 has 15 amino acids. Trimming cost V 5 bases and J 3 bases; bases outside gene matches: 10.

The rearrangement links TRBV23-1 to TRBJ2-7; 7 bases fit TRBD2. TRBV23-1 is an ORF for which the function is uncertain. The CDR3 has 15 residues. V lost 0 bases and J lost 6; bases outside the gene matches: 8. The CDR3: CASSQSNSPGGEQYF. The CDR3 nucleotides read TGCGCCAGCAGTCAATCTAACAGCCCGGGGGGCGAGCAGTACTTC.

The chain recombines TRBV19 with TRBJ1-5, with D possibly being TRBD1 (5 bases). V shed 7 bases and J shed 8 bases, with 21 bases lying between them. From germline, CDR1 is LNHDA and CDR2 SQIVND (reference sequence). The CDR3 extends over 15 amino acids. The CDR3, as DNA: TGTGCCAGTACCCTACAGGTGTCCCCGGGTGAGCCCCAGCATTTT. Its protein is CASTLQVSPGEPQHF. The full variable domain, in which reference TRBV19 and TRBJ1-5 provide the parts outside the CDR3, is DGGITQSPKYLFRKEGQNVTLSCEQNLNHDAMYWYRQDPGQGLRLIYYSQIVNDFQKGDIAEGYSVSREKKESFPLTVTSAQKNPTAFYLCASTLQVSPGEPQHFGDGTRLSIL.

The rearrangement uses TRBV23-1 and TRBJ1-5, with TRBD1 matching 7 bases. TRBV23-1 is placed among ORFs of uncertain function. The CDR3 spans 18 residues. Unmatched junction bases numbered 17, after V lost 2 bases and J lost 7 bases. In nucleotides, the CDR3 is TGCGCCAGCAGTCAAACGTCAGTGTCAGGGGGTCTCAAACAGCCCCAGCATTTT. It codes for CASSQTSVSGGLKQPQHF.

The V and J genes are TRBV6-4 and TRBJ2-3; a possible D gene is TRBD1 (5 bases). Germline CDR1 reads MRHNA; CDR2 reads SNTAGT. Trimming took 5 bases from V and 1 from J, leaving 22 bases between them. The CDR3 is 18 residues long. For the CDR3, the DNA is TGTGCCAGCAGTCGTACAGGTTATTCAATCAAGGGCACAGATACGCAGTATTTT. Protein product: CASSRTGYSIKGTDTQYF.

The rearrangement uses TRBV7-3 and TRBJ2-1, with 7 bases matching TRBD2. The V gene's germline CDR1 is SGHTA and CDR2 FQGTGA. This CDR3 has 12 residues. V lost 5 bases, J lost 13 bases, and 8 bases stayed unmatched. In DNA form, the CDR3 reads TGTGCCAGCAGCCCCGGTGCGGGAGCCCAGTTCTTC. This translates into CASSPGAGAQFF. Full variable domain (rest looked up from reference TRBV7-3 and TRBJ2-1): GAGVSQTPSNKVTEKGKYVELRCDPISGHTALYWYRQSLGQGPEFLIYFQGTGAADDSGLPNDRFFAVRPEGSVSTLKIQRTERGDSAVYLCASSPGAGAQFFGPGTRLTVL.

CDR3 DNA: TGTGCCAGCAGCGTAACGGGACAGGGGAATCTCGGGGAGCTGTTTTTT. It encodes CASSVTGQGNLGELFF. The chain links TRBV9 to TRBJ2-2; TRBD1 aligns across 10 bases. With 1 base clipped from V and 7 bases from J, the junction kept 7 bases outside the gene matches. Per the germline V gene, CDR1 is SGDLS and CDR2 is YYNGEE. CDR3 size: 16 residues.

The V call is TRBV5-1, the J call TRBJ2-6, with D unclear. Germline V gene sequence: CDR1 SGHRS, CDR2 YFSETQ. Trimming pared 7 bases from V and 4 bases from J, leaving 9 bases between. The CDR3 is 13 amino acids. The CDR3 DNA reads as TGCGCCAGCCATACTCTGGGGGCCAACGTCCTGACTTTC. This gives the protein CASHTLGANVLTF. Using reference TRBV5-1 and TRBJ2-6 for the parts outside the CDR3, the full variable domain is KAGVTQTPRYLIKTRGQQVTLSCSPISGHRSVSWYQQTPGQGLQFLFEYFSETQRNKGNFPGRFSGRQFSNSRSEMNVSTLELGDSALYLCASHTLGANVLTFGAGSRLTVL.

The CDR3 here is CASRQEQGINSPLHF. The CDR3 bases are TGTGCCAGCAGACAAGAACAGGGAATTAATTCACCCCTCCACTTT. The chain recombines TRBV6-1 with TRBJ1-6; D perhaps matches TRBD1 (6 bases). CDR1 and CDR2 (germline): MNHNS, SASEGT. V lost 6 bases and J lost 6, with 15 bases in between. The CDR3 runs to 15 residues.

The J gene is TRBJ2-2, the V gene TRBV7-2, with 8 bases lining up with TRBD1. The ends lost 7 bases at V and 5 bases at J; junction bases unmatched: 9. The germline V gene has CDR1 SGHTA and CDR2 FQGNSA. The CDR3 is 15 amino acids. DNA of the CDR3: TGTGCCAGCAAGATGGACAGGGTAGTGACCGGGGAGCTGTTTTTT. The encoded protein is CASKMDRVVTGELFF.

The chain joins TRBV7-8 to TRBJ2-3; 8 bases line up with TRBD2. The V gene's germline CDR1 is SGHVS and CDR2 FQNEAQ. V shed 6 bases and J 3 bases; nucleotides not matched to a gene: 8. The CDR3 loop spans 15 amino acids. DNA for the CDR3: TGTGCCAGCAGTTTGCGGGAGGCGGGGACAGATACGCAGTATTTT. Translation: CASSLREAGTDTQYF.

V usage is TRBV4-3 and J usage is TRBJ2-7; D not resolved. Trimming removed 0 bases at V and 3 bases at J, with 6 bases between. The CDR3 is made up of 13 amino acids. The V gene's germline CDR1 is LGHNA and CDR2 YSLEER. The CDR3 DNA is TGCGCCAGCAGCCAAGATTCTCGCTACGAGCAGTACTTC. Translation gives CASSQDSRYEQYF.

The V call is TRBV2, the J call TRBJ1-1, with 7 bases fitting TRBD1. The CDR3 totals 16 residues. Trimming took 7 bases from V and 6 from J; bases not matched to a gene: 17. The germline CDR1 and CDR2 sequences are SNHLY and FYNNEI. For the CDR3, the DNA is TGTGCCAGCACCCCAAGGGCTGGACAGGTAATGGCTGAAGCTTTCTTT. It is translated as CASTPRAGQVMAEAFF. The full variable domain, rest sourced from reference TRBV2 and TRBJ1-1, is EPEVTQTPSHQVTQMGQEVILRCVPISNHLYFYWYRQILGQKVEFLVSFYNNEISEKSEIFDDQFSVERPDGSNFTLKIRSTKLEDSAMYFCASTPRAGQVMAEAFFGQGTRLTVV.

The chain carries TRBV5-1 and TRBJ2-3; 11 positions match TRBD2. Germline-derived CDR1 and CDR2 are SGHRS and YFSETQ. CDR3 size: 16 residues. The V segment lost 5 bases and the J segment 2 bases; nucleotides outside the gene matches: 7. DNA of the CDR3: TGCGCCAGCAGTTCCGGGACTAGCGGCTCCACAGATACGCAGTATTTT. The encoded protein is CASSSGTSGSTDTQYF.

This clone came up a few times. The rearrangement uses TRBV6-6 and TRBJ1-5; TRBD1 might be the D (6 bases). Germline V CDR1 and CDR2: MNHNY, SVGAGI (reference sequence). The V and J ends lost 6 bases and 6 bases respectively, with 18 bases between them. This CDR3 is built from 15 residues. The CDR3, as DNA: TGTGCCAGCAGCCCCCCTGGGCAGGGGAGTCAGCCCCAGCATTTT. As protein: CASSPPGQGSQPQHF.

J is TRBJ2-6 and V is TRBV6-5; no clear D gene. V was trimmed by 2 bases and J by 0 bases, leaving 8 bases between them. The germline CDR1 and CDR2 sequences are MNHEY and SVGAGI. CDR3 size: 16 residues. CDR3 loop: CASSYIRSSGANVLTF. The CDR3, as DNA: TGTGCCAGCAGTTACATCAGGTCCTCTGGGGCCAACGTCCTGACTTTC.

The J gene is TRBJ1-4, the V gene TRBV27; unclear D gene. Germline-derived CDR1 and CDR2 are MNHEY and SMNVEV (reference sequence). This CDR3 spans 14 amino acids. Trimming left V 4 bases short and J 11 bases short, with 17 bases between. This CDR3 reads CASSSRTETGKLFF. The CDR3 coding sequence is TGTGCCAGCAGTTCACGGACTGAAACGGGGAAACTGTTTTTT.

This chain joins TRBV28 and TRBJ2-7; 13 bases fit TRBD2. This CDR3 spans 17 amino acids. Germline V CDR1 and CDR2: MDHEN, SYDVKM. V shed 7 bases and J 0 bases; nucleotides not matched to a gene: 9. The CDR3 region has the DNA TGTGCCAGCAAACTAGCGGGAGGGTCCCCAAACTCCTACGAGCAGTACTTC. This sequence encodes CASKLAGGSPNSYEQYF. The variable domain in full, with the rest retrieved from reference TRBV28 and TRBJ2-7, is DVKVTQSSRYLVKRTGEKVFLECVQDMDHENMFWYRQDPGLGLRLIYFSYDVKMKEKGDIPEGYSVSREKKERFSLILESASTNQTSMYLCASKLAGGSPNSYEQYFGPGTRLTVT.